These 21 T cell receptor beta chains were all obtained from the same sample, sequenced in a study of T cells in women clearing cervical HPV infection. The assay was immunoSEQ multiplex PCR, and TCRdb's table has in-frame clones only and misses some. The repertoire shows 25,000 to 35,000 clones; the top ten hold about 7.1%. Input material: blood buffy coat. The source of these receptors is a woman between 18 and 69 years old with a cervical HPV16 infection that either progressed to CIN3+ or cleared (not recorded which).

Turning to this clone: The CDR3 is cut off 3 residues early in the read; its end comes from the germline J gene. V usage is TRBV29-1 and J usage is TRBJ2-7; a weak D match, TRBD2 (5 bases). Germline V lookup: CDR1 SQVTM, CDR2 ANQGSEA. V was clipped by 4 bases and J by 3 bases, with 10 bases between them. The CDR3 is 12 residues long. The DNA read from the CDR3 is TGCAGCGTTGTCCGGGGAGACTACGAG. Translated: CSVVRGDYE. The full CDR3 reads CSVVRGDYEQYF.

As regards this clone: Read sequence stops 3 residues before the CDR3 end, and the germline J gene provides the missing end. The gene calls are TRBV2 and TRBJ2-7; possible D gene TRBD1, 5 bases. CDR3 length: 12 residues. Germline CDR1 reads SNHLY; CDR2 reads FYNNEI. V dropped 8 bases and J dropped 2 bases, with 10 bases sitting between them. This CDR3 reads CASGDSTYEQYF. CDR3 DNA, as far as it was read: TGTGCCAGCGGCGACAGTACCTACGAG.

This CDR3 is CASSKAEAGELFF. CDR3 DNA, as far as it was read: TGTGCCAGTAGTAAGGCAGAGGCAGGGGAG. The gene calls are TRBV19 and TRBJ2-2; D gene ambiguous. The read ends 3 residues early relative to the CDR3; the germline J gene fills the gap. Per the germline V gene, CDR1 is LNHDA and CDR2 is SQIVND (reference sequence). This CDR3 spans 13 amino acids. The V and J ends lost 4 bases and 8 bases respectively, with 11 bases between them.

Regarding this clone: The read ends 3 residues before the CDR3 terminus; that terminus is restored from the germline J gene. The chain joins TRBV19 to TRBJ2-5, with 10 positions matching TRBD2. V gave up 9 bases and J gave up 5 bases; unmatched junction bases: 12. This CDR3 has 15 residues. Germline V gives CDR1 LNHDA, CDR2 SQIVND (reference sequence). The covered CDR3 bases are TGTGCCAGGTGGCTCGTCAGCGGGGGGGGTGAGACC. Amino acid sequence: CARWLVSGGGET. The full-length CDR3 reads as CARWLVSGGGETQYF.

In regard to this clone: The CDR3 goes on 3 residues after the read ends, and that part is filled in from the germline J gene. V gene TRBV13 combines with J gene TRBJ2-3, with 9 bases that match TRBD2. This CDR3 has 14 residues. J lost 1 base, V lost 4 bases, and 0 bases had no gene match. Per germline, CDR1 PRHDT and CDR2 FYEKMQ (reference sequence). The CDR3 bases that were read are TGTGCCAGCAGCTGGACTAGCGGCACAGATACG. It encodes CASSWTSGTDT. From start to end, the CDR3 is CASSWTSGTDTQYF.

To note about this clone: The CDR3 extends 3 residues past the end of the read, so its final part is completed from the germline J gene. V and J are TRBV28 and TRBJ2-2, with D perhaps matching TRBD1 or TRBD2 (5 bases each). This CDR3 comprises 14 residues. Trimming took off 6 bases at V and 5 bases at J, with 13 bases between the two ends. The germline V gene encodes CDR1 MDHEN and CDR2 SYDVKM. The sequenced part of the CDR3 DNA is TGTGCCAGCAGCGAGGGGCCCTTAACCGGGGAG. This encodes CASSEGPLTGE. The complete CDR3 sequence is CASSEGPLTGELFF.

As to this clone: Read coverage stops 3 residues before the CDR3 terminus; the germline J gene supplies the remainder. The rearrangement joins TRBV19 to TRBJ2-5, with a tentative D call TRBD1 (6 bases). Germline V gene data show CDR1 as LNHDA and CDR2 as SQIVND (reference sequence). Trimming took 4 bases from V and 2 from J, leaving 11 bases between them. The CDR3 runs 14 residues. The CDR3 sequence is CASSTTGSQETQYF. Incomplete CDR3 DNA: TGTGCCAGTAGTACCACAGGGAGTCAAGAGACC.

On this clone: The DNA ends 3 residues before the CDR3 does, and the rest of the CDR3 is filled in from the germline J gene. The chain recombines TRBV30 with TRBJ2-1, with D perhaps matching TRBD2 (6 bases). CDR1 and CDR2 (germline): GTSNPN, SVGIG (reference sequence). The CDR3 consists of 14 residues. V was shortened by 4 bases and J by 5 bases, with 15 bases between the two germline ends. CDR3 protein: CAWILRGFHNEQFF. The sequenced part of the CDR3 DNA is TGTGCCTGGATCCTACGGGGGTTCCACAATGAG.

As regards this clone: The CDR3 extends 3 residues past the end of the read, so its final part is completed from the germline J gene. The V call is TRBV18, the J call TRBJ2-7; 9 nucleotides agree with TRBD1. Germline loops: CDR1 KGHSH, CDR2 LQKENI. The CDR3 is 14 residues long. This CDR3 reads CSNSTGGIRYEQYF. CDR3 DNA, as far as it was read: TGTTCCAACTCAACAGGGGGCATACGGTACGAG.

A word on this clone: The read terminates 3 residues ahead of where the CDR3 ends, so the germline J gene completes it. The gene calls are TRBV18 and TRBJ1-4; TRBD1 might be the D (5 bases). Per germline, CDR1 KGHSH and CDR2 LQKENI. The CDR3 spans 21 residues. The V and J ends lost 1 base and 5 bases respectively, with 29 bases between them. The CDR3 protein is CASSPQLLASPTAGGNEKLFF. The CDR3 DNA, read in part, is TGTGCCAGCTCACCACAACTTTTAGCCAGTCCGACAGCCGGGGGGAATGAAAAA. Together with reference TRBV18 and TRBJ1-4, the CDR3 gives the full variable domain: NAGVMQNPRHLVRRRGQEARLRCSPMKGHSHVYWYRQLPEEGLKFMVYLQKENIIDESGMPKERFSAEFPKEGPSILRIQQVVRGDSAAYFCASSPQLLASPTAGGNEKLFFGSGTQLSVL.

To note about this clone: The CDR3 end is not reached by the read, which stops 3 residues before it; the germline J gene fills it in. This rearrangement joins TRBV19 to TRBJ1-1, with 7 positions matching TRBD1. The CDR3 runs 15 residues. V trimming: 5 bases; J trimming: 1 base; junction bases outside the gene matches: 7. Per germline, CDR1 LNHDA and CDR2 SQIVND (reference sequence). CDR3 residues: CASSLRDSGNTEAFF. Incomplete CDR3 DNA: TGTGCCAGTAGTCTGCGGGACAGCGGGAACACTGAA.

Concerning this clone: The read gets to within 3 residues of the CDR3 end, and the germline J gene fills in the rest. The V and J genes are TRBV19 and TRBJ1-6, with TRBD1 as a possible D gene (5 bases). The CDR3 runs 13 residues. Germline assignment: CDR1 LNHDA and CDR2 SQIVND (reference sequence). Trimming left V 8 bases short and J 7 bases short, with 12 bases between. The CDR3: CASQGWRNSPLHF. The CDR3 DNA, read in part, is TGTGCCAGTCAGGGATGGCGGAATTCACCC.

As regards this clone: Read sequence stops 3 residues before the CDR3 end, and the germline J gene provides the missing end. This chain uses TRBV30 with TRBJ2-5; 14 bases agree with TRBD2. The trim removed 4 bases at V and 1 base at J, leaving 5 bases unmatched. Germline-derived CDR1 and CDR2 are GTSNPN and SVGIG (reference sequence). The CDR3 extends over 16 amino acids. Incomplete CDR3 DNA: TGTGCCTGGACAAAGGGACTAGCGGGGGCCCAAGAGACC. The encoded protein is CAWTKGLAGAQET. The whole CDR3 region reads CAWTKGLAGAQETQYF.

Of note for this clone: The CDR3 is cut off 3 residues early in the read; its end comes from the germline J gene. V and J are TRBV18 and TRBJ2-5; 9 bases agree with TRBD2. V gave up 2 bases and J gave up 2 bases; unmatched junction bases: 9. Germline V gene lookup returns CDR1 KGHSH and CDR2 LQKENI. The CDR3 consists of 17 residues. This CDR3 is CASSPRLAGTLQETQYF. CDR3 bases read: TGTGCCAGCTCACCAAGGCTAGCGGGGACCCTACAAGAGACC.

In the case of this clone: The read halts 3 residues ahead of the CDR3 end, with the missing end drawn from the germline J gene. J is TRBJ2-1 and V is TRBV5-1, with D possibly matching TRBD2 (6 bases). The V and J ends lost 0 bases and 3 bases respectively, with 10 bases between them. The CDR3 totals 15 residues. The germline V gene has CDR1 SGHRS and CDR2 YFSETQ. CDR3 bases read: TGCGCCAGCAGCTTGGTGCGGGGACTCTACAATGAG. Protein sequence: CASSLVRGLYNE. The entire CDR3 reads CASSLVRGLYNEQFF.

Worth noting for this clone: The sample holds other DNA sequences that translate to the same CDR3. The CDR3 loop is CASSEAPGTGELFF. The DNA read from the CDR3 is TGTGCCAGCAGTGAAGCGCCGGGGACCGGGGAG. The chain links TRBV6-1 to TRBJ2-2; a weak D match, TRBD2 (5 bases). The read finishes 3 residues shy of the CDR3 end, and the germline J gene is used to complete it. Per germline, CDR1 MNHNS and CDR2 SASEGT. Trimming took off 0 bases at V and 5 bases at J, with 7 bases between the two ends. CDR3 length equals 14 residues.

CDR3 sequence: CASRSRGMNTEAFF. The sequenced part of the CDR3 DNA is TGTGCCAGCAGAAGCAGGGGGATGAACACTGAA. This chain links TRBV7-9 with TRBJ1-1; 7 bases line up with TRBD1. The read finishes 3 residues shy of the CDR3 end, and the germline J gene is used to complete it. Germline CDR1 is SEHNR and CDR2 is FQNEAQ (reference sequence). The length of the CDR3 is 14 residues. Trimming took 6 bases from V and 0 from J; bases not matched to a gene: 4.

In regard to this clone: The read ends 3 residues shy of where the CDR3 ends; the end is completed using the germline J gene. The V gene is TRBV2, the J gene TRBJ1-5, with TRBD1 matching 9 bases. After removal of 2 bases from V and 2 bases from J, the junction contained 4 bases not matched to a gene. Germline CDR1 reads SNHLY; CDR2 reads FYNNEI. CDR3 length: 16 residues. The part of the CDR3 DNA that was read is TGTGCCAGCAGTGAAAAAAGGACAGGGGGCAATCAGCCC. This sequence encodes CASSEKRTGGNQP. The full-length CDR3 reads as CASSEKRTGGNQPQHF.

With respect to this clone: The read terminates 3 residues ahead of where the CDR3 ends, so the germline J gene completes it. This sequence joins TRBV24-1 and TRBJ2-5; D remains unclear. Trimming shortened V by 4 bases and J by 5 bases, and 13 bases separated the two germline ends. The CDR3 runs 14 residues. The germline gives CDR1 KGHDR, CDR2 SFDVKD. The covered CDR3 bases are TGTGCCACCAGTGACCAGACTCTCGGGGAGACC. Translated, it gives CATSDQTLGET. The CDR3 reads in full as CATSDQTLGETQYF.

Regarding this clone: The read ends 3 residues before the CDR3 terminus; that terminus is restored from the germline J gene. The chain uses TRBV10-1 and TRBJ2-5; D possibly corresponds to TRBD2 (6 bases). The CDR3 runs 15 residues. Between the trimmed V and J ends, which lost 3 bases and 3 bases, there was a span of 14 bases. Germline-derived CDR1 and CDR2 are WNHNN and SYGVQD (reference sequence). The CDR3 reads CASSERIGGEETQYF. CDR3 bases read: TGCGCCAGCAGTGAAAGGATTGGCGGGGAAGAGACC.

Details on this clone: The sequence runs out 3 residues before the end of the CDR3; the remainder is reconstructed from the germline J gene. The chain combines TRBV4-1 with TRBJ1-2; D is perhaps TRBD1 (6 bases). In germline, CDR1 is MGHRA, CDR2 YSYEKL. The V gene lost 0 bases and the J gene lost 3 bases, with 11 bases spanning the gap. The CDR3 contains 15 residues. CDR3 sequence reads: CASSQDRRTDYGYTF. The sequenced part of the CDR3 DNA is TGCGCCAGCAGCCAAGATCGCAGGACAGACTATGGC.